Each of the 22 T cell receptor beta chains below was sequenced from the same sample in a study of beta chain features in type 1 diabetes. Expressed TCRB transcripts were sequenced because the entire RNA isolate underwent reverse transcription. Sequencing was performed with immunoSEQ multiplex PCR; in TCRdb, only in-frame clones are kept and a portion is missing. The sample includes about 930,000 clones, roughly 15% of them seen just once. Sequenced input: naive CD4+ T cells from blood. Receptors were obtained from a woman aged 18-29 years in good health.

The chain uses TRBV7-2 and TRBJ2-2; TRBD2 aligns across 12 bases. The CDR3 sequence is 16 residues long. In germline, CDR1 is SGHTA, CDR2 FQGNSA. J lost 5 bases, V lost 2 bases, and 3 bases had no gene match. The DNA of the CDR3 is TGTGCCAGCAGCTTATGGGGGACTAGCGGGACCGGGGAGCTGTTTTTT. As protein: CASSLWGTSGTGELFF.

The V call is TRBV5-4, the J call TRBJ1-4; no reliable D call. Trimming removed 4 bases at V and 3 bases at J, with 7 bases between. Germline CDR1 SGHNT, CDR2 YYREEE (reference sequence). The CDR3 runs 13 residues. DNA of the CDR3: TGTGCCAGCAGCACACTATCTAATGAAAAACTGTTTTTT. Translation: CASSTLSNEKLFF.

The chain has TRBV25-1 and TRBJ2-5; no firm D call. Germline assignment: CDR1 MGHDK and CDR2 SYGVNS. Trimming stripped 2 bases from V and 3 bases from J, with 10 bases between. This CDR3 comprises 14 residues. This CDR3 reads CASSEPNREETQYF. For the CDR3, the DNA is TGTGCCAGCAGTGAACCCAACCGGGAAGAGACCCAGTACTTC.

The rearrangement links TRBV10-1 to TRBJ2-5, with D unresolved. The V gene lost 5 bases and the J gene lost 4 bases, with 17 bases spanning the gap. Germline V gene sequence: CDR1 WNHNN, CDR2 SYGVQD (reference sequence). The CDR3 runs to 15 residues. In DNA form, the CDR3 reads TGCGCCAGCAGTCCGACGCTAGGGTCTACAGAGACCCAGTACTTC. Amino acid sequence: CASSPTLGSTETQYF.

V is TRBV12-5 and J is TRBJ2-3; no clear D gene. CDR1 is LGHNT, CDR2 FRNRAP, per germline. V was trimmed by 5 bases and J by 2 bases, leaving 5 bases between them. The CDR3 has 12 residues. The CDR3 DNA reads TGTGCTAGTGGTCCGGACACAGATACGCAGTATTTT. Protein product: CASGPDTDTQYF.

V gene TRBV7-9 combines with J gene TRBJ2-4; D perhaps matches TRBD2 (6 bases). The germline CDR1 and CDR2 sequences are SEHNR and FQNEAQ (reference sequence). Trimming removed 4 bases at V and 13 bases at J, with 11 bases between. This CDR3 spans 11 amino acids. The CDR3 DNA reads TGTGCCAGCAGCTCGGGACTTTTCCAGTACTTC. Its translation is CASSSGLFQYF.

This clone was seen a few times. The chain is built from TRBV7-2 and TRBJ1-1, with no clear D. CDR1 and CDR2 (germline): SGHTA, FQGNSA. V was shortened by 6 bases and J by 1 base, with 3 bases between the two germline ends. CDR3 length: 11 amino acids. The CDR3 is CASRKNTEAFF. In DNA, the CDR3 is TGTGCCAGCAGGAAGAACACTGAAGCTTTCTTT.

V is TRBV4-3 and J is TRBJ2-4, with TRBD1 as a possible D gene (6 bases). Trimming pared 0 bases from V and 6 bases from J, leaving 12 bases between. Germline lookup yields CDR1 LGHNA and CDR2 YSLEER. The CDR3 runs 15 residues. CDR3: CASSQDWGLGNIQYF. The CDR3 DNA reads as TGCGCCAGCAGCCAAGATTGGGGGCTGGGAAACATTCAGTACTTC.

The chain's CDR3 is CASRRQGVVKLFF. As DNA, the CDR3 is TGTGCCAGCAGAAGACAGGGGGTGGTAAAACTGTTTTTT. The chain couples TRBV6-1 to TRBJ1-4, with TRBD1 matching 9 bases. Germline trimming cut 6 bases from V and 10 bases from J; bases unmatched to any gene: 6. The CDR3 loop spans 13 amino acids. CDR1 and CDR2 from the germline V gene are MNHNS and SASEGT.

The chain uses TRBV27 and TRBJ2-4; D might be TRBD2 (6 bases). The CDR3 has 16 residues. V was pared by 6 bases and J by 3 bases, with 18 bases between. Germline V CDR1 and CDR2: MNHEY, SMNVEV (reference sequence). CDR3 nucleotide sequence: TGTGCCAGCAGCCGAAGATTGGGGGAGGTCAAAAACATTCAGTACTTC. This sequence encodes CASSRRLGEVKNIQYF.

This clone showed up just a few times. The V gene is TRBV18, the J gene TRBJ1-4; 8 bases match TRBD1. From germline, CDR1 is KGHSH and CDR2 LQKENI. The CDR3 is 16 residues long. V lost 8 bases, J lost 8 bases, and 16 bases stayed unmatched. CDR3 DNA: TGTGCCAGCACGCGAAATCCCGGACAGGGAGGAGAAAAACTGTTTTTT. Protein: CASTRNPGQGGEKLFF. The entire variable domain, with the rest obtained from reference TRBV18 and TRBJ1-4, is as follows: NAGVMQNPRHLVRRRGQEARLRCSPMKGHSHVYWYRQLPEEGLKFMVYLQKENIIDESGMPKERFSAEFPKEGPSILRIQQVVRGDSAAYFCASTRNPGQGGEKLFFGSGTQLSVL.

This sequence joins TRBV19 and TRBJ2-1; 7 bases fit TRBD2. V shed 4 bases and J 0 bases; nucleotides not matched to a gene: 0. In germline, CDR1 is LNHDA, CDR2 SQIVND (reference sequence). CDR3 length: 14 amino acids. As DNA, the CDR3 is TGTGCCAGTAGTAGCGGGGGCTCCTACAATGAGCAGTTCTTC. This encodes CASSSGGSYNEQFF. The whole variable domain, filled in from reference TRBV19 and TRBJ2-1, reads DGGITQSPKYLFRKEGQNVTLSCEQNLNHDAMYWYRQDPGQGLRLIYYSQIVNDFQKGDIAEGYSVSREKKESFPLTVTSAQKNPTAFYLCASSSGGSYNEQFFGPGTRLTVL.

The chain carries TRBV7-2 and TRBJ2-7, with 13 bases aligning to TRBD2. The germline V gene has CDR1 SGHTA and CDR2 FQGNSA. The V segment lost 5 bases and the J segment 0 bases; nucleotides outside the gene matches: 1. CDR3 size: 15 residues. The CDR3 bases are TGTGCCAGCAGCCGGACTAGCGGGGGCTCCTACGAGCAGTACTTC. This sequence encodes CASSRTSGGSYEQYF.

This clone has just a few counts. The chain employs TRBV4-1 and TRBJ2-1; TRBD2 matches 9 bases. The V and J ends lost 1 base and 9 bases, in that order; junction bases with no gene match: 10. From germline, CDR1 is MGHRA and CDR2 YSYEKL. There are 16 residues in the CDR3. The CDR3 nucleotides read TGCGCCAGCAGCCAAGGATTCACTAGCGGGCGGAGTGAGCAGTTCTTC. Its translation: CASSQGFTSGRSEQFF.

This clone was seen a handful of times. V usage is TRBV5-6 and J usage is TRBJ1-1, with D possibly matching TRBD1 (5 bases). From germline, CDR1 is SGHDT and CDR2 YYEEEE. This CDR3 has 16 residues. The V and J ends lost 2 bases and 0 bases respectively, with 14 bases between them. CDR3 nucleotide sequence: TGTGCCAGCAGCTTCTTTCTGGGGCCGGTGAACACTGAAGCTTTCTTT. This encodes CASSFFLGPVNTEAFF.

This clone showed up just a few times. The chain carries TRBV7-3 and TRBJ2-1; TRBD2 matches at 9 bases. This CDR3 is 16 amino acids long. The V gene end was trimmed by 5 bases and the J gene end by 0 bases; junction bases not matched to a gene: 5. Germline V lookup: CDR1 SGHTA, CDR2 FQGTGA. CDR3 coding DNA: TGTGCCAGCAGCCCCATTAGCGGGAGCTCCTACAATGAGCAGTTCTTC. Its protein is CASSPISGSSYNEQFF. Together with reference TRBV7-3 and TRBJ2-1, the CDR3 gives the full variable domain: GAGVSQTPSNKVTEKGKYVELRCDPISGHTALYWYRQSLGQGPEFLIYFQGTGAADDSGLPNDRFFAVRPEGSVSTLKIQRTERGDSAVYLCASSPISGSSYNEQFFGPGTRLTVL.

There are a few counts of this clone. The J gene is TRBJ2-5, the V gene TRBV5-1, with D hard to call. CDR1 SGHRS and CDR2 YFSETQ come from the germline V gene. V lost 0 bases and J 5 bases, leaving 14 bases between the germline ends. The CDR3 sequence is 15 residues long. CDR3 coding DNA: TGCGCCAGCAGCTTGGCTCAATCCAGGCAGGAGACCCAGTACTTC. Residues: CASSLAQSRQETQYF. The full variable domain, its missing parts supplied by reference TRBV5-1 and TRBJ2-5, is KAGVTQTPRYLIKTRGQQVTLSCSPISGHRSVSWYQQTPGQGLQFLFEYFSETQRNKGNFPGRFSGRQFSNSRSEMNVSTLELGDSALYLCASSLAQSRQETQYFGPGTRLLVL.

This clone was detected only a few times. The J gene is TRBJ2-5, the V gene TRBV2; D is ambiguous. The CDR3 contains 13 residues. With 6 bases removed from V and 4 bases from J, the gap between germline ends came to 12 bases. From germline, CDR1 is SNHLY and CDR2 FYNNEI. CDR3 sequence (DNA): TGTGCCAGCAGGTTGGGGTGGGCAGAGACCCAGTACTTC. Protein sequence: CASRLGWAETQYF.

In this sample, this clone turned up a few times. The genes are TRBV7-9 and TRBJ1-3, with 7 bases matching TRBD1. Germline V gene sequence: CDR1 SEHNR, CDR2 FQNEAQ (reference sequence). CDR3 size: 15 residues. V shed 6 bases and J 2 bases; nucleotides not matched to a gene: 7. Here the CDR3 reads CASRTQQGTGNTIYF. The CDR3 bases are TGTGCCAGCAGGACCCAACAGGGGACTGGAAACACCATATATTTT.

The DNA of the CDR3 is TGTGCCAGCAGTGCGGACAGCTCTAATAAACGGGAGACCCAGTACTTC. Translation: CASSADSSNKRETQYF. This chain uses TRBV2 with TRBJ2-5; maybe TRBD1 (6 bases). In germline, CDR1 is SNHLY, CDR2 FYNNEI. The CDR3 has 16 residues. V was shortened by 4 bases and J by 5 bases, with 20 bases between the two germline ends.

This clone was observed a handful of times. The chain is built from TRBV5-1 and TRBJ2-7; 11 nucleotides agree with TRBD1. CDR3 length: 14 residues. CDR1 is SGHRS and CDR2 is YFSETQ in the germline V gene. V was clipped by 4 bases and J by 5 bases; unmatched bases: 5. The CDR3 nucleotides read TGCGCCAGCAGCGCCGGGACAGGGGGTGACGAGCAGTACTTC. Protein sequence: CASSAGTGGDEQYF.

This clone has more than one count but fewer than ten. Other DNA sequences from this sample encode an identical CDR3 as well. The chain has TRBV21-1 and TRBJ2-7; whether TRBD1, the table's D call, matches the DNA was not checked. TRBV21-1 is designated a pseudogene. The CDR3 has 13 residues. DNA of the CDR3: TGTGCCAGCAGCAAACAGGGCTCCTACGAGCAGTACTTC. Amino acids: CASSKQGSYEQYF.